In this sample, the clone carrying this T cell receptor beta chain turned up once. Measured with immunoSEQ multiplex PCR; TCRdb has only the in-frame clones, and not every one. The table lists roughly 51,000 clones, roughly nine tenths of them singletons, with about 15% in the top ten. The data are from a study of T cell responses to AZD1222 COVID-19 vaccine. Per the germline V gene, CDR1 is KGHDR and CDR2 is SFDVKD. V gave up 6 bases and J gave up 2 bases, with 10 bases separating them. The CDR3 has 14 amino acids. The sample here was peripheral blood, taken 28 days after the second AZD1222 dose. The rearrangement uses TRBV24-1 and TRBJ2-1, with D perhaps TRBD1 (5 bases). This receptor was identified in an adult who received the AZD1222 COVID-19 vaccine. This CDR3 reads CATSRLGPYNEQFF. In DNA form, the CDR3 reads TGTGCCACCAGTCGTCTGGGGCCCTACAATGAGCAGTTCTTC.